This section outlines one TCR beta chain sequence together with its context. The Seattle site enrolled patients during active infection and followed them longitudinally. The sample is drawn from a study of blood T cell repertoires in COVID-19. In the study overall: Acute-phase and convalescent COVID-19 samples originated in the United States, Italy and Spain. In each case, the material was cDNA or gDNA derived from T cells, B-cell-depleted T cells, or PBMCs.

From germline, CDR1 is SGHRS and CDR2 YFSETQ. Trimming took 3 bases from V and 0 from J, leaving 14 bases between them. The CDR3 length is 16 residues. Clones were sequenced by immunoSEQ multiplex PCR, and TCRdb holds only the in-frame ones, with some missing. The sample lists 300,000 to 400,000 clones, 65% to 90% seen once, with about 7.1% in the top ten. V usage is TRBV5-1 and J usage is TRBJ2-3; TRBD1 might be the D (6 bases). The TCR originated in a woman in her fifties or sixties with COVID-19, enrolled during active disease. The sequenced material came from peripheral blood. The DNA of the CDR3 is TGCGCCAGCAGCTGGACCGGGACATCAAGCACAGATACGCAGTATTTT. This translates into CASSWTGTSSTDTQYF.